This TCR beta chain was recovered during a study of regulatory T cells in long-lasting Graves disease. Study-wide results and caveats: Not thyroid tissue but only peripheral blood was studied.

Germline values: CDR1 MDHEN, CDR2 SYDVKM. The ends were cut back, 2 bases at V and 10 bases at J, with 20 bases in the middle. This CDR3 region has 16 residues. This clonotype appeared many times. Its antigen is undetermined. iRepertoire HTBI primers and Arm-PCR of CDR3 regions built TCR beta libraries. Using its own MiXCR run on the multiplex PCR reads, TCRdb lists one record per CDR3 protein. Of under 800,000 distinct CDR3 sequences detected, about 16% appear once; the ten largest clones hold 15% to 20%. Time point given: newly diagnosed GD, antithyroid drugs for less than 3 months. Scientists built the TCR library using RNA that was extracted from PBMCs. This sample also appeared in a second study, on T cells in Graves' hyperthyroidism and ophthalmopathy. That study reports: Patients aged 18 to 65 with hyperthyroidism were newly diagnosed, with duration under 2 months. Uncontrolled infections, other autoimmune diseases, pregnancy or lactation led to exclusion of patients.

V and J are TRBV28 and TRBJ1-4; D may be TRBD1 (5 bases). This clonotype was sampled from a woman between 25 and 40 years old with Graves disease. Material: peripheral blood mononuclear cells (PBMCs), obtained at new diagnosis, from a patient treated with antithyroid drugs. The DNA of the CDR3 is TGTGCCAGCAGTTTAAGCGGGGGTCAGGAGAACGGAAAACTGTTTTTT. The encoded protein is CASSLSGGQENGKLFF.